Listed below are T cell receptor beta chains from one sample, sequenced in a study of neurological immune-mediated disorders. From the 5' RACE reads, TCRdb called clonotypes with MiXCR, one entry per CDR3 protein. The sample holds 70,000 to 90,000 distinct CDR3 sequences; 5.8% are singletons and the top ten take approximately 8%. Material: PBMCs. The receptors come from a woman in her sixties with multiple sclerosis. Each CDR3 is given with its conserved first and last residue. A D gene is named only where the DNA matches it firmly. A clone size is listed for some rows: how often the clone was seen (once, few, many), or a class if it is expanded.

D	V	J	size	DNA	CDR3
TRBD1	TRBV20-1	TRBJ2-5	many	TGCAGTGCTAGAGCTAGGGACAGGGCCAGGGAGACCCAGTACTTC	CSARARDRARETQYF
.	TRBV4-1	TRBJ1-6	many	TGCGCCAGCAGCCAGTTACAGGGTCGGCTCGGATTTAATTCACCCCTCCACTTT	CASSQLQGRLGFNSPLHF
TRBD1	TRBV7-2	TRBJ1-1	many	TGTGCCAGCAGCCCCCGGACAGGAGTGAACACTGAAGCTTTCTTT	CASSPRTGVNTEAFF
.	TRBV19	TRBJ2-3	many	TGTGCCAGTAGTATAAGTCCATGGGGGACAGATACGCAGTATTTT	CASSISPWGTDTQYF
TRBD1	TRBV6-5	TRBJ1-2	few	TGTGCCAGCAGTTCCCCCGGGACAGGGAGATATGGCTACACCTTC	CASSSPGTGRYGYTF
TRBD1	TRBV5-1	TRBJ2-1	many	TGCGCCAGCAGCTTGAACGGACAGGGGGCGGGGAATGAGCAGTTCTTC	CASSLNGQGAGNEQFF
.	TRBV28	TRBJ2-7	medium-sized	TGTGCCAGCAGTCCCTCGACCGAGCAGTACTTC	CASSPSTEQYF
.	TRBV5-8	TRBJ2-1	many	TGTGCCAGCAGCTTGGGGCAGGGGATGGATGAGCAGTTCTTC	CASSLGQGMDEQFF
.	TRBV6-6	TRBJ1-5	many	TGTGCCAGCAGTCTCCGAGAGGGTGGACAGCCCCAGCATTTT	CASSLREGGQPQHF
TRBD1	TRBV20-1	TRBJ1-3	many	TGCAGTGCGCCCAGACCCGGACAGGGGCTAGGAAACACCATATATTTT	CSAPRPGQGLGNTIYF
.	TRBV20-1	TRBJ2-7	many	TGCAGTGCTAGCCAGGGAGGGGGGTTTGACGAGCAGTACTTC	CSASQGGGFDEQYF
TRBD1	TRBV10-3	TRBJ1-1	many	TGTGCCATCGGGCGGGACAGGATGAACACTGAAGCTTTCTTT	CAIGRDRMNTEAFF
.	TRBV2	TRBJ2-3	many	TGTGCCAGAGGAGGGGCCCGAAGCACAGATACGCAGTATTTT	CARGGARSTDTQYF
.	TRBV20-1	TRBJ1-5	many	TGCAGTGCTAGAAAACCAGACGGCCAGGGGCGGGGGAATCAGCCCCAGCATTTT	CSARKPDGQGRGNQPQHF
TRBD1	TRBV5-1	TRBJ1-4	.	TGCGCCAGCAGCTTGGACAGGGGGCTCTTAGAAAAACTGTTTTTT	CASSLDRGLLEKLFF
.	TRBV5-1	TRBJ1-4	.	TGCGCCAGCAGCTTGGAGGGGGTGGCTAATGAAAAACTGTTTTTT	CASSLEGVANEKLFF
TRBD2	TRBV24-1	TRBJ2-5	few	TGTGCCACCAGTGACCCCGGGACTAGCGTGGAGACCCAGTACTTC	CATSDPGTSVETQYF
.	TRBV7-2	TRBJ2-5	many	TGTGCCAGCAGCTTAGGATCCCCGACCCGAGAGACCCAGTACTTC	CASSLGSPTRETQYF
TRBD1	TRBV24-1	TRBJ2-7	many	TGTGCCACCGGGGGGGCGCCCGGGACAGGGGGCATCGAGCAGTACTTC	CATGGAPGTGGIEQYF
TRBD2	TRBV11-2	TRBJ2-1	few	TGTGCCAGCAGCCGCCAACCCCGAACTAGCGGGGGGGCCAATGAGCAGTTCTTC	CASSRQPRTSGGANEQFF
.	TRBV12-2	TRBJ1-2	many	TGTGCAAGTCGCCCAAGACAGGGGGAGAGGAGTGGCTACACCTTC	CASRPRQGERSGYTF
.	TRBV9	TRBJ2-3	many	TGTGCCAGCAGCGATACGGGCAGGGAGGACACAGATACGCAGTATTTT	CASSDTGREDTDTQYF
TRBD1	TRBV5-1	TRBJ2-2	many	TGCGCCAGCAGCTTCCAGGGGGCTGGCACCGGGGAGCTGTTTTTT	CASSFQGAGTGELFF